The following is a T cell receptor (beta chain) sequence with its context. This CDR3 spans 13 amino acids. CDR1 is SGHNT and CDR2 is YYREEE in the germline V gene (reference sequence). Trimming left V 5 bases short and J 5 bases short, with 11 bases between. These data originate in a study of cytomegalovirus exposure and HLA in healthy donors. The study ran its PCR with 60 Vbeta and 13 Jbeta primers. TCRdb's table, derived via immunoSEQ multiplex PCR, lists solely in-frame clones and lacks some. The repertoire includes 150,000 to 200,000 clones, approximately 75% of them detected once, and about 2.1% sits in the top ten.

This clonotype was obtained from a woman aged 18-30 years in good health and CMV-seronegative. J is TRBJ2-1 and V is TRBV5-4; TRBD2 is a possible D gene (5 bases). The sample was PBMCs. The CDR3 nucleotides read TGTGCCAGCAGTTCCAATAGCGACAATGAGCAGTTCTTC. This translates into CASSSNSDNEQFF.